The 15 T cell receptor beta chains presented below share a single source sample, sequenced in a study of T-cell reconstitution after alpha-beta-depleted transplantation in children. Construction of the TCRbeta library involved unique molecular identifiers. MiXCR was run by TCRdb on the PCR reads, yielding one entry per CDR3 protein. The sample consists of approximately 800,000 distinct CDR3 sequences, roughly 15% of them appearing once. Sample: PBMCs, mostly from graft donor cells, taken 360 days after TCRalphabeta/CD19-depleted stem cell transplant. The receptors were gathered from a male patient aged 10-17 years who had a stem cell transplant for acute lymphoblastic leukemia, so the T cells may come from the graft donor.

This clonotype was observed a handful of times. CDR3: CASSAGTPLFNEQFF. Here the CDR3 DNA reads TGCGCCAGCAGCGCCGGGACTCCCCTTTTCAATGAGCAGTTCTTC. The chain joins TRBV5-1 to TRBJ2-1; weak D call: TRBD2 (6 bases). The germline V and J ends were trimmed by 4 bases and 6 bases, with 17 bases remaining between them. The germline CDR1 and CDR2 sequences are SGHRS and YFSETQ. CDR3 length: 15 amino acids.

This chain links TRBV6-1 with TRBJ2-5; 12 nucleotides align to TRBD1. V gave up 7 bases and J gave up 2 bases; unmatched junction bases: 5. This CDR3 is built from 15 residues. Germline CDR1 and CDR2: MNHNS and SASEGT. CDR3 amino acids: CASTRDRGRQETQYF. As DNA, the CDR3 is TGTGCCAGCACAAGGGACAGGGGGCGGCAAGAGACCCAGTACTTC.

The chain employs TRBV20-1 and TRBJ1-2, with D maybe TRBD1 (5 bases). This CDR3 has 13 amino acids. Looked up from germline, CDR1 is DFQATT and CDR2 is SNEGSKA (reference sequence). V gave up 0 bases and J gave up 8 bases, with 13 bases separating them. In DNA form, the CDR3 reads TGCAGTGCTAGAGATCAGGTCGGGACCGGCTACACCTTC. This translates into CSARDQVGTGYTF.

CDR3 in amino acids: CSASGRVAGELFF. In nucleotides, the CDR3 is TGCAGTGCTAGCGGGAGAGTCGCCGGGGAGCTGTTTTTT. V is TRBV20-1 and J is TRBJ2-2, with D maybe TRBD2 (6 bases). The CDR3 contains 13 residues. The germline CDR1 and CDR2 sequences are DFQATT and SNEGSKA (reference sequence). V gave up 3 bases and J gave up 6 bases, with 11 bases separating them.

The chain is built from TRBV3-1 and TRBJ2-7; the match to TRBD1 covers 8 bases. Germline CDR1 reads LGHDT; CDR2 reads YNNKEL (reference sequence). CDR3 length equals 15 residues. Trimming took 2 bases from V and 3 from J; bases not matched to a gene: 6. The DNA of the CDR3 is TGTGCCAGCAGCCAAACAGGGGGTCCGCGCTACGAGCAGTACTTC. It translates to CASSQTGGPRYEQYF.

J is TRBJ2-7 and V is TRBV7-6; D possibly corresponds to TRBD1 (6 bases). V was cut by 2 bases and J by 0 bases, with 20 bases left in between. Germline-derived CDR1 and CDR2 are SGHVS and FNYEAQ. The CDR3 has 18 amino acids. CDR3 nucleotide sequence: TGTGCCAGCAGCTTACAGCCCAGGGGACACTTTTACTCCTACGAGCAGTACTTC. Its protein is CASSLQPRGHFYSYEQYF.

The chain couples TRBV12-3 or TRBV12-4 to TRBJ2-3, with 7 nucleotides matching TRBD2. The CDR3 has 15 residues. The ends lost 5 bases at V and 5 bases at J; junction bases unmatched: 10. CDR3 nucleotide sequence: TGTGCCAGCAGTGGGGGAGGTGCGGGAGAAGATACGCAGTATTTT. Translated, it gives CASSGGGAGEDTQYF.

The chain links TRBV6-5 to TRBJ2-7; the D is unclear. The CDR3 totals 14 residues. V dropped 0 bases and J dropped 2 bases, with 8 bases sitting between them. The germline V gene has CDR1 MNHEY and CDR2 SVGAGI. The CDR3 spells CASSYSLGPYEQYF. For the CDR3, the DNA is TGTGCCAGCAGTTACTCGCTGGGCCCCTACGAGCAGTACTTC.

This clonotype was detected a few times. This chain links TRBV9 with TRBJ2-7, with D perhaps TRBD2 (5 bases). Germline-derived CDR1 and CDR2 are SGDLS and YYNGEE. The CDR3 is 13 amino acids. Trimming took off 0 bases at V and 3 bases at J, with 7 bases between the two ends. This CDR3 reads CASSVGRNYEQYF. Written as DNA, the CDR3 is TGTGCCAGCAGCGTAGGGAGGAACTACGAGCAGTACTTC. Filled out from reference TRBV9 and TRBJ2-7, the complete variable domain reads DSGVTQTPKHLITATGQRVTLRCSPRSGDLSVYWYQQSLDQGLQFLIQYYNGEERAKGNILERFSAQQFPDLHSELNLSSLELGDSALYFCASSVGRNYEQYFGPGTRLTVT.

This chain uses TRBV18 with TRBJ2-7; TRBD1 is a possible D gene (6 bases). CDR3 size: 16 residues. Germline lookup yields CDR1 KGHSH and CDR2 LQKENI. V dropped 2 bases and J dropped 0 bases, with 14 bases sitting between them. CDR3 region: CASSPSSTGVSYEQYF. Here the CDR3 DNA reads TGTGCCAGCTCACCAAGTTCGACAGGCGTCTCCTACGAGCAGTACTTC. Based on the CDR3 plus reference TRBV18 and TRBJ2-7, the full variable domain is NAGVMQNPRHLVRRRGQEARLRCSPMKGHSHVYWYRQLPEEGLKFMVYLQKENIIDESGMPKERFSAEFPKEGPSILRIQQVVRGDSAAYFCASSPSSTGVSYEQYFGPGTRLTVT.

The chain recombines TRBV11-2 with TRBJ2-4; D possibly uses TRBD1 or TRBD2 (5 bases each). CDR1 is SGHAT and CDR2 is FQNNGV in the germline V gene. V gave up 2 bases and J gave up 10 bases, with 18 bases separating them. The CDR3 contains 15 residues. DNA for the CDR3: TGTGCCAGCAGCTTAATCGGGGACCCCAGGGAGATTCAGTACTTC. This encodes CASSLIGDPREIQYF.

The rearrangement links TRBV29-1 to TRBJ2-4; D possibly matches TRBD1 or TRBD2 (5 bases each). CDR3 length equals 16 residues. Trimming removed 0 bases from V and 1 base from J, with 13 bases in between. Germline assignment: CDR1 SQVTM and CDR2 ANQGSEA. The CDR3 DNA is TGCAGCGTTGAAGATCTTGGCGAGGGGGCCAAAAACATTCAGTACTTC. It encodes CSVEDLGEGAKNIQYF.

The rearrangement joins TRBV11-2 to TRBJ2-7, with 8 bases matching TRBD2. CDR3 length: 15 residues. The germline V gene has CDR1 SGHAT and CDR2 FQNNGV. The V and J ends lost 1 base and 4 bases, in that order; junction bases with no gene match: 6. CDR3 amino acids: CASSLGAGVMYEQYF. The CDR3 DNA sequence: TGTGCCAGCAGCTTAGGAGCGGGAGTCATGTACGAGCAGTACTTC.

Only a few counts were recorded for this clonotype. This chain joins TRBV7-2 and TRBJ1-5, with unresolved D. Germline lookup yields CDR1 SGHTA and CDR2 FQGNSA. The V end was cut by 0 bases, the J end by 0 bases, with 12 bases between. The length of the CDR3 is 17 residues. CDR3: CASSLASVTHSNQPQHF. Here the CDR3 DNA reads TGTGCCAGCAGCTTAGCTTCGGTGACACATAGCAATCAGCCCCAGCATTTT.

The gene calls are TRBV4-1 and TRBJ2-7; possibly TRBD2 for D (5 bases). V was pared by 4 bases and J by 3 bases, with 13 bases between. The CDR3 contains 14 residues. Germline CDR1 and CDR2: MGHRA and YSYEKL. CDR3 amino acids: CASSLGRTGYEQYF. In DNA form, the CDR3 reads TGCGCCAGCAGCCTAGGCAGGACTGGCTACGAGCAGTACTTC.